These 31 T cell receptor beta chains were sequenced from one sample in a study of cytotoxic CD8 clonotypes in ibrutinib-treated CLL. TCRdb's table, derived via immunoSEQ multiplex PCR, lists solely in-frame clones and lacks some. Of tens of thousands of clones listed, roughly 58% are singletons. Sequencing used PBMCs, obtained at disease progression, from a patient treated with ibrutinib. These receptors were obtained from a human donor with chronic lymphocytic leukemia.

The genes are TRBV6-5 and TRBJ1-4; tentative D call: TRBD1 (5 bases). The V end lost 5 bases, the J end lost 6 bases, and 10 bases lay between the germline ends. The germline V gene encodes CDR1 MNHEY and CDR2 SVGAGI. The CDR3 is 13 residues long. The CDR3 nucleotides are TGTGCCAGCAGTGAATCAGGGTATGAAAAACTGTTTTTT. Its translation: CASSESGYEKLFF.

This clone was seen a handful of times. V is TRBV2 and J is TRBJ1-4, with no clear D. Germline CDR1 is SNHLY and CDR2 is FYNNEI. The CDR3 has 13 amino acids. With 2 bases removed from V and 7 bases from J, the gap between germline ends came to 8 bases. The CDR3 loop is CASSELFGEKLFF. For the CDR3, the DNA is TGTGCCAGCAGTGAATTGTTTGGTGAAAAACTGTTTTTT.

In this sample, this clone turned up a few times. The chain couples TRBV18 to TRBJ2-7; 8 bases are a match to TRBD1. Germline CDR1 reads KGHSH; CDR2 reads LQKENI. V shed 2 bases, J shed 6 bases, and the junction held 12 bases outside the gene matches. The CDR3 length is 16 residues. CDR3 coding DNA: TGTGCCAGCTCACCATTGTCACAGGGGGGAGGAGGCGAGCAGTACTTC. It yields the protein CASSPLSQGGGGEQYF.

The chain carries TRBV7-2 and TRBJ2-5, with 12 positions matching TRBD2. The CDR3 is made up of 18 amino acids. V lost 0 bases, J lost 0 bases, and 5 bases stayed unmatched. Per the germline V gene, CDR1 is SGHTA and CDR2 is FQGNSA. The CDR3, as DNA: TGTGCCAGCAGCTTAGCTGCACTAGCGGGAGGCAACCAAGAGACCCAGTACTTC. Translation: CASSLAALAGGNQETQYF.

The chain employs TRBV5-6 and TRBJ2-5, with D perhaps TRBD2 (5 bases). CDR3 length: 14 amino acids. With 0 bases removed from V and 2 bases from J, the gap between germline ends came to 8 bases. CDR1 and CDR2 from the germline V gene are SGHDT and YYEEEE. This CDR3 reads CASSLAGGQETQYF. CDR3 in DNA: TGTGCCAGCAGCTTGGCCGGCGGGCAAGAGACCCAGTACTTC.

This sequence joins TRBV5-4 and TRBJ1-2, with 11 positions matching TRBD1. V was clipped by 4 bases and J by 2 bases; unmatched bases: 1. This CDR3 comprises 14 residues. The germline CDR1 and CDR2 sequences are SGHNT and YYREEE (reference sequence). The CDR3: CASSRDRGNYGYTF. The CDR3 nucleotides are TGTGCCAGCAGCCGGGACAGGGGGAACTATGGCTACACCTTC.

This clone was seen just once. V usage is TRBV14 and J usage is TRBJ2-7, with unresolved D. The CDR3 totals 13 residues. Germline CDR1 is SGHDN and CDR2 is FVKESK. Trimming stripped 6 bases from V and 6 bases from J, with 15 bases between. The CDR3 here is CASSLFEGSEQYF. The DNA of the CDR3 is TGTGCCAGCAGTCTCTTCGAAGGCAGCGAGCAGTACTTC.

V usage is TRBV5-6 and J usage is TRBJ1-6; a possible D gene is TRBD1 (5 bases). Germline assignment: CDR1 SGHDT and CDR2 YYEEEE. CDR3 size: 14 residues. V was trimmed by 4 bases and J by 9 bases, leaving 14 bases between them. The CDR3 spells CASSPAWGSSPLHF. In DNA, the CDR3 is TGTGCCAGCAGCCCCGCCTGGGGGAGTTCACCCCTCCACTTT.

The DNA for the CDR3 is TGTGCCAGCAGCTTGCCGAAGACAGGCCAAGAGACCCAGTACTTC. Residues: CASSLPKTGQETQYF. The chain is built from TRBV5-8 and TRBJ2-5; weak D call: TRBD1 (6 bases). Germline V lookup: CDR1 SGHTS, CDR2 YDEGEE. Trimming stripped 1 base from V and 1 base from J, with 11 bases between. The CDR3 has 15 residues.

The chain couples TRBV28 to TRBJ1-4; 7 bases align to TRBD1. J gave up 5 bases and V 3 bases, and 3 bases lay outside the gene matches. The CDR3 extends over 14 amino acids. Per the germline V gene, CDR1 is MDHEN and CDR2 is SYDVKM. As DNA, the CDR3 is TGTGCCAGCAGTTTGCGACAGGGCAATGAAAAACTGTTTTTT. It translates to CASSLRQGNEKLFF.

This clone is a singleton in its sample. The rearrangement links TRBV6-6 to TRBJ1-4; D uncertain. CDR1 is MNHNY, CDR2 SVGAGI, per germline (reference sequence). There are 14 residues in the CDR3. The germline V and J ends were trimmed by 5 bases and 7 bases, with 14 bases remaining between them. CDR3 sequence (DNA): TGTGCCAGCAGTACTTTCGTGATTCCTGAAAAACTGTTTTTT. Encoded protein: CASSTFVIPEKLFF.

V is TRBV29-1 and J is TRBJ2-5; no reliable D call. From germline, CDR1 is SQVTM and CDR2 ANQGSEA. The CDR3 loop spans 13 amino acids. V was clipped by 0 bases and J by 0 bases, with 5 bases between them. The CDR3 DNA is TGCAGCGTTGAAGAGACGTACCAAGAGACCCAGTACTTC. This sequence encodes CSVEETYQETQYF. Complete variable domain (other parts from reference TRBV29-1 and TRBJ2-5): SAVISQKPSRDICQRGTSLTIQCQVDSQVTMMFWYRQQPGQSLTLIATANQGSEATYESGFVIDKFPISRPNLTFSTLTVSNMSPEDSSIYLCSVEETYQETQYFGPGTRLLVL.

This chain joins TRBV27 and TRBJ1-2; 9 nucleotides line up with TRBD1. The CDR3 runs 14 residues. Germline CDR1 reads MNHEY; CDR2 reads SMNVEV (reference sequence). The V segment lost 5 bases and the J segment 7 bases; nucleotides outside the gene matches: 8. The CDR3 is CASSPGTGRGGYTF. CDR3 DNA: TGTGCCAGCAGTCCCGGGACAGGGAGGGGTGGCTACACCTTC.

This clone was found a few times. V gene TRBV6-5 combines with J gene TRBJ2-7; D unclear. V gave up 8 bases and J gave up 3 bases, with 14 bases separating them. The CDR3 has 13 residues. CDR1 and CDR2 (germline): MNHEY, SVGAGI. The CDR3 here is CASGPGDLYEQYF. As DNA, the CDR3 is TGTGCCAGCGGGCCCGGAGATCTCTACGAGCAGTACTTC.

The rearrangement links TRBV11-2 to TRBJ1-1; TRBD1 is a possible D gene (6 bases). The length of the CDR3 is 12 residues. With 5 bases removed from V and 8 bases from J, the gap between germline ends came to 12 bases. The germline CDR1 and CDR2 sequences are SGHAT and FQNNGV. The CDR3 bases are TGTGCCAGCAGCCACTTAGGGGGAGAAGCTTTCTTT. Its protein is CASSHLGGEAFF.

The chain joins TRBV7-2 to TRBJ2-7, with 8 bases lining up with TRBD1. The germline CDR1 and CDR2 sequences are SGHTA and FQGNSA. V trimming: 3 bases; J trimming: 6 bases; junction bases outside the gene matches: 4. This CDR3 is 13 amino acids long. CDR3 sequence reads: CASSFTGGSEQYF. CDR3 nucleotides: TGTGCCAGCAGCTTTACAGGGGGATCCGAGCAGTACTTC. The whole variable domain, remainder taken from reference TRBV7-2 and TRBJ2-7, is GAGVSQSPSNKVTEKGKDVELRCDPISGHTALYWYRQSLGQGLEFLIYFQGNSAPDKSGLPSDRFSAERTGGSVSTLTIQRTQQEDSAVYLCASSFTGGSEQYFGPGTRLTVT.

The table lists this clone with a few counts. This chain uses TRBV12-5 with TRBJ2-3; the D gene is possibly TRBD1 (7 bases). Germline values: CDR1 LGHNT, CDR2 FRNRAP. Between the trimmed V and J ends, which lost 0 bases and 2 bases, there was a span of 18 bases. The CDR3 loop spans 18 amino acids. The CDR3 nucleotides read TGTGCTAGTGGTTTGGTCCCCACCGGCAGGGGGGACACAGATACGCAGTATTTT. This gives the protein CASGLVPTGRGDTDTQYF.

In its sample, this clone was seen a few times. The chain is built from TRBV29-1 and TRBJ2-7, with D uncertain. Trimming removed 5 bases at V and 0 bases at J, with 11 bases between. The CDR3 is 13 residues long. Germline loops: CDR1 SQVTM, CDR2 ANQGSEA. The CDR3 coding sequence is TGCAGCGTTTCAGAAAGGAGCTCCTACGAGCAGTACTTC. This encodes CSVSERSSYEQYF.

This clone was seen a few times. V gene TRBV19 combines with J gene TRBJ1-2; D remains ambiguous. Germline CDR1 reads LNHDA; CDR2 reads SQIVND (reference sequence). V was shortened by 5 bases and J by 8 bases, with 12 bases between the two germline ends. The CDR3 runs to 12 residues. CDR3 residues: CASSSGFKGYTF. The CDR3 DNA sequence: TGTGCCAGTAGTTCGGGGTTTAAGGGCTACACCTTC.

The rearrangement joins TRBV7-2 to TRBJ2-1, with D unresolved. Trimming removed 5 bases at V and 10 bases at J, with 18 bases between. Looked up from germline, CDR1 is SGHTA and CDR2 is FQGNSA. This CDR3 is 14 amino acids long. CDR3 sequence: CASSPQEAQGEQFF. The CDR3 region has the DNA TGTGCCAGCAGCCCACAAGAGGCCCAAGGGGAGCAGTTCTTC.

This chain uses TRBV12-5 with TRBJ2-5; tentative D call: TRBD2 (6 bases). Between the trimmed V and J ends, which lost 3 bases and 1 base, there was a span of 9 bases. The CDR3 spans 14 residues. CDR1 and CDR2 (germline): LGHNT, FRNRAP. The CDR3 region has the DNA TGTGCTAGTGGTTTCTCGGGAGCCCAAGAGACCCAGTACTTC. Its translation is CASGFSGAQETQYF.

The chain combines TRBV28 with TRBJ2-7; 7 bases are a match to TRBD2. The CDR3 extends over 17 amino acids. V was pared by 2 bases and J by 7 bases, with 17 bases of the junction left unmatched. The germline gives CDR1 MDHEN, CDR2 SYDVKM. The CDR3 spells CASSLAGRGGISDEQYF. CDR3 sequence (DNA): TGTGCCAGCAGTTTAGCGGGTAGGGGAGGGATTTCGGATGAGCAGTACTTC.

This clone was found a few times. The DNA of the CDR3 is TGTGCCAGCAGCCTTAGACTCAGCTCCTACGAGCAGTACTTC. Amino acid sequence: CASSLRLSSYEQYF. The rearrangement joins TRBV6-5 to TRBJ2-7, with D unclear. Between the trimmed V and J ends, which lost 6 bases and 0 bases, there was a span of 12 bases. The CDR3 totals 14 residues. Germline CDR1 is MNHEY and CDR2 is SVGAGI.

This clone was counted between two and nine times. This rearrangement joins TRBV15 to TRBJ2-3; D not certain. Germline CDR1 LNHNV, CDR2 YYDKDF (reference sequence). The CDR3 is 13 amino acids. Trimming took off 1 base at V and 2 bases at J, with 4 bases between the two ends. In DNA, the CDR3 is TGTGCCACCAGCAGAGGGTTCACAGATACGCAGTATTTT. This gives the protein CATSRGFTDTQYF.

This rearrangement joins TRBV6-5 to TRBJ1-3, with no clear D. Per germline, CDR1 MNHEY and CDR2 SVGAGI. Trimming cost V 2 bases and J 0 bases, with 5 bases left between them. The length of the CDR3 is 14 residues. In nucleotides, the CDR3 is TGTGCCAGCAGTTACGGCGGCTCTGGAAACACCATATATTTT. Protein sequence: CASSYGGSGNTIYF.

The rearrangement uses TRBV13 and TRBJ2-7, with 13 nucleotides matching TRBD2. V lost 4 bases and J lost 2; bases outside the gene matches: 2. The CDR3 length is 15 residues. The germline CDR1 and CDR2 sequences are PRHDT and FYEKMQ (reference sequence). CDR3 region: CASSSGTSGTYEQYF. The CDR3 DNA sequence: TGTGCCAGCAGCTCCGGGACTAGCGGGACCTACGAGCAGTACTTC.

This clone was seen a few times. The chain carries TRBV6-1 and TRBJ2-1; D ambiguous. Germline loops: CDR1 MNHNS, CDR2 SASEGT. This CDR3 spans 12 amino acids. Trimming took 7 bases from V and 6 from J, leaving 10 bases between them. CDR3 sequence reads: CASIGTGNEQFF. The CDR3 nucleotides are TGTGCCAGCATCGGAACCGGCAATGAGCAGTTCTTC.

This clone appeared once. CDR3 sequence reads: CASSQGTSGGLETQYF. The CDR3 DNA is TGTGCCAGCAGCCAAGGGACTAGCGGGGGGTTAGAGACCCAGTACTTC. This rearrangement joins TRBV11-3 to TRBJ2-5, with TRBD2 matching over 15 bases. The CDR3 loop spans 16 amino acids. CDR1 and CDR2 (germline): SGHNT, YENEEA. V dropped 5 bases and J dropped 4; count of bases not matched to a gene: 5.

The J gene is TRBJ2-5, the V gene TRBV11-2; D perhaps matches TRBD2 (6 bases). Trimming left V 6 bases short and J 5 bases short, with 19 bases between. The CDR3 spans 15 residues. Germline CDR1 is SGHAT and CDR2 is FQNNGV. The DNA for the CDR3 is TGTGCCAGCAGTTTGGACCAGGGAGCGGGTGAGACCCAGTACTTC. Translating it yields CASSLDQGAGETQYF.

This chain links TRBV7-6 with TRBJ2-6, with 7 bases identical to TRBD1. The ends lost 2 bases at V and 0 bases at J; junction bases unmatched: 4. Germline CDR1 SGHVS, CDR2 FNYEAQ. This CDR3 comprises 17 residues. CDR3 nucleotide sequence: TGTGCCAGCAGCTTACCGAACAGGGGCTCTGGGGCCAACGTCCTGACTTTC. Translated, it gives CASSLPNRGSGANVLTF.

CDR3 in amino acids: CASSFDRWGVRQPQHF. The CDR3 coding sequence is TGTGCCAGCAGTTTCGATAGGTGGGGAGTTCGTCAGCCCCAGCATTTT. The rearrangement links TRBV28 to TRBJ1-5, with D unresolved. Trimming removed 3 bases at V and 6 bases at J, with 18 bases between. There are 16 residues in the CDR3. Germline V gene data show CDR1 as MDHEN and CDR2 as SYDVKM. Variable domain in full (rest from reference TRBV28 and TRBJ1-5): DVKVTQSSRYLVKRTGEKVFLECVQDMDHENMFWYRQDPGLGLRLIYFSYDVKMKEKGDIPEGYSVSREKKERFSLILESASTNQTSMYLCASSFDRWGVRQPQHFGDGTRLSIL.